Each of the 7 T cell receptor beta chains below was sequenced from the same sample in a study of cytomegalovirus exposure and HLA in healthy donors. PCR amplification relied on 60 Vbeta primers (plus 13 Jbeta primers). Method: immunoSEQ multiplex PCR; TCRdb's copy keeps in-frame clones and lacks some. The repertoire includes 150,000 to 200,000 clones, approximately 78% of them detected once, and under 2% sits in the top ten. The specimen sequenced was PBMCs. Receptors originate from a woman under 30 in good health and CMV-seronegative.

CDR3 sequence reads: CASSQDPAGPAGQPQHF. The CDR3 coding sequence is TGCGCCAGCAGCCAAGATCCGGCAGGGCCCGCGGGACAGCCCCAGCATTTT. The chain joins TRBV4-1 to TRBJ1-5; maybe TRBD1 (5 bases). Trimming left V 0 bases short and J 7 bases short, with 19 bases between. CDR1 MGHRA and CDR2 YSYEKL come from the germline V gene. The CDR3 has 17 residues.

V and J are TRBV18 and TRBJ2-2, with a weak D call TRBD1 (5 bases). Germline V CDR1 and CDR2: KGHSH, LQKENI. V was pared by 3 bases and J by 3 bases, with 11 bases between. The CDR3 length is 15 residues. The CDR3 nucleotides are TGTGCCAGCTCACCTGGGGCCTGGGACACCGGGGAGCTGTTTTTT. It translates to CASSPGAWDTGELFF.

This clone was counted once. The genes are TRBV6-1 and TRBJ2-7; the D gene is possibly TRBD1 (5 bases). V lost 2 bases and J lost 3, with 20 bases in between. The CDR3 extends over 17 amino acids. The germline V gene has CDR1 MNHNS and CDR2 SASEGT. The CDR3 loop is CASSERPSVGRVYEQYF. DNA for the CDR3: TGTGCCAGCAGTGAAAGGCCTTCGGTGGGCAGGGTCTACGAGCAGTACTTC.

The V and J genes are TRBV5-1 and TRBJ2-2; D might be TRBD2 (5 bases). V was cut by 2 bases and J by 1 base, with 30 bases left in between. This CDR3 has 22 residues. Germline CDR1 reads SGHRS; CDR2 reads YFSETQ. This CDR3 reads CASSLVAWLGSGRCLNTGELFF. For the CDR3, the DNA is TGCGCCAGCAGCTTAGTAGCGTGGTTAGGCTCCGGACGGTGTTTGAACACCGGGGAGCTGTTTTTT. The full variable domain, completed using reference TRBV5-1 and TRBJ2-2, is KAGVTQTPRYLIKTRGQQVTLSCSPISGHRSVSWYQQTPGQGLQFLFEYFSETQRNKGNFPGRFSGRQFSNSRSEMNVSTLELGDSALYLCASSLVAWLGSGRCLNTGELFFGEGSRLTVL.

V and J are TRBV28 and TRBJ1-1, with TRBD1 as a possible D gene (5 bases). CDR1 is MDHEN, CDR2 SYDVKM, per germline. Between the trimmed V and J ends, which lost 3 bases and 1 base, there was a span of 12 bases. The CDR3 totals 15 residues. This chain's CDR3 is CASSFYGHKNTEAFF. Written as DNA, the CDR3 is TGTGCCAGCAGTTTCTACGGACACAAGAACACTGAAGCTTTCTTT. Full variable domain (missing parts from reference TRBV28 and TRBJ1-1): DVKVTQSSRYLVKRTGEKVFLECVQDMDHENMFWYRQDPGLGLRLIYFSYDVKMKEKGDIPEGYSVSREKKERFSLILESASTNQTSMYLCASSFYGHKNTEAFFGQGTRLTVV.

This rearrangement joins TRBV5-1 to TRBJ1-1; TRBD1 is a possible D gene (5 bases). From germline, CDR1 is SGHRS and CDR2 YFSETQ. The CDR3 has 15 residues. Trimming took off 4 bases at V and 2 bases at J, with 15 bases between the two ends. The CDR3 nucleotides are TGCGCCAGCAGCCGGCCTGACAGAGACAACACTGAAGCTTTCTTT. Its translation is CASSRPDRDNTEAFF.

This chain connects TRBV18 to TRBJ2-5; D possibly corresponds to TRBD1 (6 bases). The CDR3 has 16 amino acids. CDR1 is KGHSH, CDR2 LQKENI, per germline. Trimming took off 3 bases at V and 5 bases at J, with 19 bases between the two ends. Written as DNA, the CDR3 is TGTGCCAGCTCACCCACCGGGACATATCCGTCGGAGACCCAGTACTTC. As protein: CASSPTGTYPSETQYF.